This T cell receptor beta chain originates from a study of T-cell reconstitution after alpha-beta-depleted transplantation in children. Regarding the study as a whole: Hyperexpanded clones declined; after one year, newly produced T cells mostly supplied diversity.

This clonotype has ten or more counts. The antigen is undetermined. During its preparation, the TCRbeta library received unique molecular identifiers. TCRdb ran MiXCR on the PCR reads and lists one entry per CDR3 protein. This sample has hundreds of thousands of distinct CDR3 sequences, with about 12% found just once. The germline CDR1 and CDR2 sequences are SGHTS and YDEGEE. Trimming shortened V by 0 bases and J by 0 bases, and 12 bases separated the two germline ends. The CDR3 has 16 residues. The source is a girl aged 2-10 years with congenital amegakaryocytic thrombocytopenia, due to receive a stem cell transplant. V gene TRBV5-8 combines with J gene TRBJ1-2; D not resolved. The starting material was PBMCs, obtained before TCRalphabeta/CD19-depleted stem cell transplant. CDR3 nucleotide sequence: TGTGCCAGCAGCTTGGGAAGGCCAACCGCTAACTATGGCTACACCTTC. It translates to CASSLGRPTANYGYTF.